The clone carrying this T cell receptor beta chain was found once. This sample was included in a study of CD8 T cells in Susac syndrome. Random hexamers primed reverse transcription of roughly 0.45 to 1 ug RNA. A multiplex approach, immunoSEQ multiplex PCR, amplified TCR beta CDR3 across 54 Vbeta and 13 Jbeta. TCRdb redid the calling of the immunoSEQ multiplex PCR reads with MiXCR, one entry per CDR3 protein. The sample gives 250,000 to 300,000 distinct CDR3 sequences, 85% of which show up once; around 0.2% is in the top ten. Between the trimmed V and J ends, which lost 3 bases and 3 bases, there was a span of 18 bases. This CDR3 has 17 amino acids. Germline CDR1 reads LNHDA; CDR2 reads SQIVND (reference sequence). The authors carried out high-throughput sequencing of TCR beta. They applied it to CD8+ and CD4+ T cells obtained from blood.

The TCR comes from a human donor with multiple sclerosis. Sequences were obtained from CD8+ T cells from PBMCs. V and J are TRBV19 and TRBJ2-1; weak D call: TRBD2 (5 bases). CDR3: CASSILSLSGLYNEQFF. The CDR3 coding sequence is TGTGCCAGTAGTATCCTTTCGTTAAGCGGACTCTACAATGAGCAGTTCTTC.